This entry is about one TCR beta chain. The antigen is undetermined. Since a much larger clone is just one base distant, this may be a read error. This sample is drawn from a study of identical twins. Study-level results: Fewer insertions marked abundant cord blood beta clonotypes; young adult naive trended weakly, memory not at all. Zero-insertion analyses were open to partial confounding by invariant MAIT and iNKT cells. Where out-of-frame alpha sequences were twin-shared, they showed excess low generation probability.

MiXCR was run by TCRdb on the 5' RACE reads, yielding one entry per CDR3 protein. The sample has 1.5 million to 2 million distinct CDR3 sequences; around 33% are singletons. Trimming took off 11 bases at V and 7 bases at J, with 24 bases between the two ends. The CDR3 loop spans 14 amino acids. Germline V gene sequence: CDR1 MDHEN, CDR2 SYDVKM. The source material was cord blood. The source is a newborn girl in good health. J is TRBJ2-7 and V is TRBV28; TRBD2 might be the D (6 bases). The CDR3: CASRPLTRRNEQYF. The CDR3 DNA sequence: TGTGCCTCCAGACCCCTGACTAGGCGAAATGAGCAGTACTTC.